Following are 20 T cell receptor beta chains from one sample sequenced in a study of Ad26.COV2.S vaccination and SARS-CoV-2 variants. The assay was immunoSEQ multiplex PCR, and TCRdb's table has in-frame clones only and misses some. Of about 680,000 clones in the sample, 89% are singletons; the top ten hold around 1.5%. Sample treatment: around 19 received Ad26.COV2.S at low or high dose, single or two shots; about five received placebo; per-sample allocation not given. Specimens were obtained on day 63 following the first vaccine or placebo injection. Here the sequenced sample was peripheral blood, taken in a trial of Ad26.COV2.S vaccine versus placebo. These receptors all come from a person between 18 and 65 years old who received the Ad26.COV2.S COVID-19 vaccine or a placebo.

This chain links TRBV5-1 with TRBJ1-1; maybe TRBD1 (5 bases). The CDR3 length is 14 residues. Between the trimmed V and J ends, which lost 3 bases and 4 bases, there was a span of 13 bases. Germline V lookup: CDR1 SGHRS, CDR2 YFSETQ. CDR3 protein: CASSSGSPGTEAFF. Here the CDR3 DNA reads TGCGCCAGCAGCTCAGGGTCCCCCGGCACTGAAGCTTTCTTT.

The V gene is TRBV6-6, the J gene TRBJ1-1; TRBD1 aligns across 7 bases. The V gene's germline CDR1 is MNHNY and CDR2 SVGAGI (reference sequence). Trimming took 6 bases from V and 1 from J; bases not matched to a gene: 8. This CDR3 is 15 amino acids long. CDR3 sequence reads: CASSHGGQPNTEAFF. Here the CDR3 DNA reads TGTGCCAGCAGCCATGGGGGACAGCCGAACACTGAAGCTTTCTTT.

A word on this clone: The sample carries other DNA sequences with the same CDR3. V is TRBV29-1 and J is TRBJ1-1; D unclear. CDR3 length equals 12 residues. Trimming removed 6 bases from V and 2 bases from J, with 10 bases in between. Germline V gene data show CDR1 as SQVTM and CDR2 as ANQGSEA. CDR3 loop: CSVAHSNTEAFF. The CDR3 nucleotides are TGCAGCGTCGCTCATTCTAACACTGAAGCTTTCTTT. Filled out from reference TRBV29-1 and TRBJ1-1, the complete variable domain reads SAVISQKPSRDICQRGTSLTIQCQVDSQVTMMFWYRQQPGQSLTLIATANQGSEATYESGFVIDKFPISRPNLTFSTLTVSNMSPEDSSIYLCSVAHSNTEAFFGQGTRLTVV.

The genes are TRBV29-1 and TRBJ1-5, with no clear D. Trimming shortened V by 4 bases and J by 4 bases, and 11 bases separated the two germline ends. Germline V gives CDR1 SQVTM, CDR2 ANQGSEA. The CDR3 is made up of 13 amino acids. The CDR3 sequence is CSVAQSRNQPQHF. For the CDR3, the DNA is TGCAGCGTTGCCCAATCCCGGAATCAGCCCCAGCATTTT.

This clone showed up just once. This chain joins TRBV7-3 and TRBJ2-5; no definite D call. The germline V gene encodes CDR1 SGHTA and CDR2 FQGTGA. This CDR3 is built from 13 residues. V dropped 2 bases and J dropped 2 bases, with 6 bases sitting between them. This CDR3 is CASSLGFQETQYF. The CDR3 bases are TGTGCCAGCAGCTTAGGGTTTCAAGAGACCCAGTACTTC.

The CDR3 is CASSFGEGSNQPQHF. CDR3 in DNA: TGTGCCAGCAGCTTCGGCGAAGGAAGCAATCAGCCCCAGCATTTT. The chain links TRBV7-9 to TRBJ1-5; no definite D call. The CDR3 runs 15 residues. V was pared by 3 bases and J by 1 base, with 10 bases between. Germline assignment: CDR1 SEHNR and CDR2 FQNEAQ (reference sequence).

V is TRBV27 and J is TRBJ2-2; D is uncertain. The CDR3 contains 15 residues. Germline V lookup: CDR1 MNHEY, CDR2 SMNVEV (reference sequence). Trimming pared 5 bases from V and 0 bases from J, leaving 10 bases between. CDR3 sequence reads: CASSPGSPNTGELFF. CDR3 bases: TGTGCCAGCAGTCCCGGAAGCCCGAACACCGGGGAGCTGTTTTTT.

This chain connects TRBV6-5 to TRBJ2-4; D uncertain. Germline values: CDR1 MNHEY, CDR2 SVGAGI. Trimming took 2 bases from V and 6 from J, leaving 11 bases between them. The CDR3 covers 14 residues. CDR3 amino acids: CASSYRGEGNIQYF. In DNA, the CDR3 is TGTGCCAGCAGTTACCGAGGCGAAGGAAACATTCAGTACTTC.

The genes are TRBV13 and TRBJ1-6, with D unclear. The ends were cut back, 6 bases at V and 10 bases at J, with 16 bases in the middle. CDR3 length equals 14 residues. Germline values: CDR1 PRHDT, CDR2 FYEKMQ (reference sequence). The CDR3 sequence is CASSLLRERSPLHF. The CDR3 nucleotides are TGTGCCAGCAGTCTCCTACGGGAGCGGTCACCCCTCCACTTT.

This clone was seen only once. This sequence joins TRBV30 and TRBJ1-1, with TRBD1 as a possible D gene (5 bases). The germline V gene encodes CDR1 GTSNPN and CDR2 SVGIG (reference sequence). CDR3 size: 11 residues. V lost 4 bases and J lost 7, with 10 bases in between. The CDR3 DNA reads as TGTGCCTGGAATGGGGGAATTGAAGCTTTCTTT. This translates into CAWNGGIEAFF.

V gene TRBV28 combines with J gene TRBJ1-6; a possible D gene is TRBD1 (5 bases). CDR1 is MDHEN, CDR2 SYDVKM, per germline. The CDR3 contains 14 residues. The V and J ends lost 3 bases and 10 bases respectively, with 13 bases between them. CDR3 loop: CASSLGGGQSPLHF. DNA of the CDR3: TGTGCCAGCAGTTTGGGCGGGGGTCAATCACCCCTCCACTTT.

The chain combines TRBV12-3 or TRBV12-4 with TRBJ2-1; D assignment may be TRBD1 or TRBD2 (6 bases each). The CDR3 runs 13 residues. Between the trimmed V and J ends, which lost 2 bases and 8 bases, there was a span of 10 bases. CDR3 residues: CASSLLEGDEQFF. The CDR3 bases are TGTGCCAGCAGTTTATTGGAGGGGGATGAGCAGTTCTTC.

The V and J genes are TRBV2 and TRBJ2-2; D gene uncertain. The CDR3 covers 15 residues. The germline V gene has CDR1 SNHLY and CDR2 FYNNEI. V was clipped by 4 bases and J by 0 bases, with 9 bases between them. The CDR3 is CASSGAPPNTGELFF. In nucleotides, the CDR3 is TGTGCCAGCAGTGGGGCCCCTCCGAACACCGGGGAGCTGTTTTTT. The whole variable domain, remainder taken from reference TRBV2 and TRBJ2-2, is EPEVTQTPSHQVTQMGQEVILRCVPISNHLYFYWYRQILGQKVEFLVSFYNNEISEKSEIFDDQFSVERPDGSNFTLKIRSTKLEDSAMYFCASSGAPPNTGELFFGEGSRLTVL.

The chain couples TRBV19 to TRBJ1-2; perhaps TRBD1 as D (6 bases). The CDR3 consists of 12 residues. Trimming pared 7 bases from V and 7 bases from J, leaving 13 bases between. Germline V gene data show CDR1 as LNHDA and CDR2 as SQIVND (reference sequence). CDR3 region: CASTQGPSGYTF. In nucleotides, the CDR3 is TGTGCCAGTACTCAGGGGCCCAGTGGCTACACCTTC.

The chain employs TRBV11-3 and TRBJ2-1; TRBD2 matches at 7 bases. J gave up 7 bases and V 3 bases, and 6 bases lay outside the gene matches. The CDR3 is 14 residues long. Per the germline V gene, CDR1 is SGHNT and CDR2 is YENEEA. CDR3 residues: CASSLGGSINEQFF. As DNA, the CDR3 is TGTGCCAGCAGCTTGGGCGGGAGCATAAATGAGCAGTTCTTC.

The J gene is TRBJ2-3, the V gene TRBV29-1; 9 bases are shared with TRBD2. The CDR3 is 14 amino acids. Per the germline V gene, CDR1 is SQVTM and CDR2 is ANQGSEA. V gave up 5 bases and J gave up 2 bases; unmatched junction bases: 5. DNA for the CDR3: TGCAGCGTTTCTGCGGGAGGGGACACAGATACGCAGTATTTT. This sequence encodes CSVSAGGDTDTQYF.

The CDR3 here is CASSGTAYGYTF. As DNA, the CDR3 is TGTGCCAGCAGCGGGACAGCCTATGGCTACACCTTC. This chain joins TRBV12-3 or TRBV12-4 and TRBJ1-2; TRBD1 agrees at 7 bases. With V trimmed by 6 bases and J by 4 bases, 2 bases remained unmatched. The CDR3 consists of 12 residues.

V is TRBV19 and J is TRBJ1-5, with D uncertain. CDR3 length: 14 residues. V lost 9 bases and J 0 bases, leaving 12 bases between the germline ends. The germline V gene has CDR1 LNHDA and CDR2 SQIVND (reference sequence). Here the CDR3 DNA reads TGTGCCAGCCTCGACCCCTATAGCAATCAGCCCCAGCATTTT. It specifies CASLDPYSNQPQHF.

The chain carries TRBV30 and TRBJ2-3; the match to TRBD2 covers 14 bases. The V gene's germline CDR1 is GTSNPN and CDR2 SVGIG (reference sequence). V lost 4 bases, J lost 1 base, and 19 bases stayed unmatched. This CDR3 comprises 21 residues. CDR3 nucleotide sequence: TGTGCCTGGACAACTCGGTACAATACGCCGGGACTAGCGGGGGGCACAGATACGCAGTATTTT. Its translation: CAWTTRYNTPGLAGGTDTQYF.

The V call is TRBV25-1, the J call TRBJ2-2; 8 bases map to TRBD2. The CDR3 sequence is 14 residues long. V was clipped by 8 bases and J by 3 bases; unmatched bases: 5. Germline-derived CDR1 and CDR2 are MGHDK and SYGVNS. Here the CDR3 reads CASRGGLDTGELFF. The CDR3 region has the DNA TGTGCCAGCCGGGGGGGCCTAGACACCGGGGAGCTGTTTTTT.